The present entry profiles one TCR beta chain with its context. These data are taken from a study of blood T cell repertoires in COVID-19. About the research overall: From the United States, Italy and Spain came samples of acute and convalescent COVID-19. The analysed material was cDNA or gDNA that came from T cells, B-cell-depleted T cells, or PBMCs.

In the original workflow: Nucleated cell number was recorded as an estimate derived from reference gene primer amplification. Clones were sequenced by immunoSEQ multiplex PCR, and TCRdb holds only the in-frame ones, with some missing. V and J calls and clone size are copied from that table; D and trimming were computed from the DNA. Counted here are around 47,000 clones, approximately 82% occurring once; the ten biggest clones make up roughly 7%. The sequence came from an older man with active COVID-19. Sequences were obtained from peripheral blood.

In nucleotides, the CDR3 is TGTGCCAGCAGCTTAACGAGAGATACAGTTTCCCGCTCTGGGGCCAACGTCCTGACTTTC. It encodes CASSLTRDTVSRSGANVLTF. This chain joins TRBV7-3 and TRBJ2-6; D is unclear. CDR1 and CDR2 (germline): SGHTA, FQGTGA. Trimming took 0 bases from V and 0 from J, leaving 18 bases between them. The CDR3 extends over 20 amino acids.